The 21 T cell receptor beta chains reported below all come from one sample, sequenced in a study of cytomegalovirus exposure and HLA in healthy donors. The PCR was carried out with 60 Vbeta primers and 13 Jbeta primers. The protocol was immunoSEQ multiplex PCR, while the TCRdb copy is restricted to in-frame clones and leaves out a portion. In the table there are about 160,000 clones, roughly 80% of which are singletons. Material: PBMCs. The receptors shown here come from a man aged 35-49 years in good health and CMV-seronegative.

The V gene is TRBV30, the J gene TRBJ2-5; 9 bases fit TRBD2. This CDR3 has 15 residues. With V trimmed by 0 bases and J by 6 bases, 8 bases remained unmatched. The germline gives CDR1 GTSNPN, CDR2 SVGIG (reference sequence). In DNA form, the CDR3 reads TGTGCCTGGAGTGTAAGGGCGGGGGGGCCGAAGACCCAGTACTTC. It translates to CAWSVRAGGPKTQYF.

The V call is TRBV7-9, the J call TRBJ2-5; TRBD2 agrees at 12 bases. The CDR3 length is 17 residues. After removal of 1 base from V and 2 bases from J, the junction contained 5 bases not matched to a gene. CDR1 is SEHNR and CDR2 is FQNEAQ in the germline V gene (reference sequence). This CDR3 reads CASSLGTSGEVQETQYF. The CDR3 nucleotides read TGTGCCAGCAGCTTAGGGACTAGCGGGGAGGTTCAAGAGACCCAGTACTTC.

This clone was seen a few times. This chain uses TRBV19 with TRBJ1-1; D perhaps matches TRBD1 (6 bases). V gave up 3 bases and J gave up 1 base, with 12 bases separating them. The CDR3 is made up of 15 amino acids. Germline lookup yields CDR1 LNHDA and CDR2 SQIVND (reference sequence). The DNA of the CDR3 is TGTGCCAGTAGTATCGCCGGGACACCGAACACTGAAGCTTTCTTT. Its protein product is CASSIAGTPNTEAFF.

The V and J genes are TRBV18 and TRBJ1-1; TRBD1 aligns across 11 bases. The CDR3 contains 19 residues. Germline V gene data show CDR1 as KGHSH and CDR2 as LQKENI. Germline trimming cut 1 base from V and 1 base from J; bases unmatched to any gene: 11. The CDR3: CASSPQSPGQGGPNTEAFF. CDR3 in DNA: TGTGCCAGCTCACCACAGTCGCCGGGACAGGGGGGACCGAACACTGAAGCTTTCTTT.

This chain joins TRBV5-3 and TRBJ1-1; 7 bases are shared with TRBD1. TRBV5-3 is designated an ORF whose function remains uncertain. Unmatched junction bases numbered 11, after V lost 3 bases and J lost 6 bases. The CDR3 is 15 residues long. The CDR3 is CARSYCGQGGPEAFF. DNA for the CDR3: TGTGCCAGAAGCTATTGCGGCCAGGGGGGCCCTGAAGCTTTCTTT.

This rearrangement joins TRBV27 to TRBJ1-6; 8 positions agree with TRBD1. The CDR3 covers 14 residues. Per germline, CDR1 MNHEY and CDR2 SMNVEV (reference sequence). The junction had 7 bases not matched to a gene; V was cut back by 8 bases and J by 7 bases. As DNA, the CDR3 is TGTGCCAGCCGCGGGAGACAGGGGAATTCACCCCTCCACTTT. Amino acids: CASRGRQGNSPLHF.

The chain employs TRBV7-6 and TRBJ2-1; 10 bases are shared with TRBD1. Germline CDR1 and CDR2: SGHVS and FNYEAQ. The CDR3 has 12 amino acids. This CDR3 is CATGDRGNEQFF. In DNA form, the CDR3 reads TGTGCAACTGGGGACAGGGGAAATGAGCAGTTCTTC. The whole variable domain, filled in from reference TRBV7-6 and TRBJ2-1, reads GAGVSQSPRYKVTKRGQDVALRCDPISGHVSLYWYRQALGQGPEFLTYFNYEAQQDKSGLPNDRFSAERPEGSISTLTIQRTEQRDSAMYRCATGDRGNEQFFGPGTRLTVL.

The CDR3 DNA is TGTGCCAGTAGTATAGGACACCTCTGGGAGCAGTACTTC. It encodes CASSIGHLWEQYF. The chain has TRBV19 and TRBJ2-7, with D unresolved. This CDR3 has 13 amino acids. The germline gives CDR1 LNHDA, CDR2 SQIVND (reference sequence). V lost 1 base to trimming and J lost 7 bases, with 11 bases between them.

The chain has TRBV2 and TRBJ2-1; 8 positions agree with TRBD2. The CDR3 extends over 14 amino acids. CDR1 is SNHLY and CDR2 is FYNNEI in the germline V gene. V was clipped by 7 bases and J by 2 bases; unmatched bases: 4. The CDR3 bases are TGTGCCAGCAACATAGCGGGGACCTACAATGAGCAGTTCTTC. Amino acids: CASNIAGTYNEQFF. Supplemented by reference TRBV2 and TRBJ2-1, the full variable domain reads EPEVTQTPSHQVTQMGQEVILRCVPISNHLYFYWYRQILGQKVEFLVSFYNNEISEKSEIFDDQFSVERPDGSNFTLKIRSTKLEDSAMYFCASNIAGTYNEQFFGPGTRLTVL.

The chain has TRBV5-4 and TRBJ2-2, with 8 bases that match TRBD1. The CDR3 is 15 amino acids. With 3 bases clipped from V and 1 base from J, the junction kept 2 bases outside the gene matches. From germline, CDR1 is SGHNT and CDR2 YYREEE (reference sequence). The DNA of the CDR3 is TGTGCCAGCAGCTCAGGGGGCCGGAACACCGGGGAGCTGTTTTTT. This gives the protein CASSSGGRNTGELFF.

The sample holds a few counts of this clone. This chain joins TRBV6-6 and TRBJ2-1, with D perhaps matching TRBD1 (6 bases). Germline V gene data show CDR1 as MNHNY and CDR2 as SVGAGI (reference sequence). This CDR3 region has 13 residues. Trimming pared 5 bases from V and 7 bases from J, leaving 12 bases between. In DNA form, the CDR3 reads TGTGCCAGCAGTCTACAGGGATGGAATGAGCAGTTCTTC. It yields the protein CASSLQGWNEQFF.

The rearrangement uses TRBV5-1 and TRBJ2-2; 7 bases match TRBD2. With V trimmed by 0 bases and J by 3 bases, 2 bases remained unmatched. CDR3 length: 15 amino acids. Germline CDR1 is SGHRS and CDR2 is YFSETQ. CDR3 sequence reads: CASSLDRGDTGELFF. CDR3 nucleotide sequence: TGCGCCAGCAGCTTGGACCGGGGGGACACCGGGGAGCTGTTTTTT.

The rearrangement joins TRBV7-9 to TRBJ2-7; 7 bases line up with TRBD2. The germline gives CDR1 SEHNR, CDR2 FQNEAQ (reference sequence). Unmatched junction bases numbered 13, after V lost 5 bases and J lost 3 bases. The CDR3 loop spans 16 amino acids. The CDR3 DNA is TGTGCCAGCAGCCCCTTAGCGGGCGGGATCAACTACGAGCAGTACTTC. Its translation is CASSPLAGGINYEQYF.

V usage is TRBV5-5 and J usage is TRBJ1-5, with D maybe TRBD1 (6 bases). Germline lookup yields CDR1 SGHKS and CDR2 YYEKEE (reference sequence). The CDR3 runs 14 residues. Trimming cost V 1 base and J 7 bases, with 12 bases left between them. The CDR3, as DNA: TGTGCCAGCAGCTTGTTACAGGGAAACCAGCCCCAGCATTTT. It yields the protein CASSLLQGNQPQHF.

The DNA of the CDR3 is TGTGCCACAGGACAGGGGGCTGGGGAGCAGTTCTTC. The encoded protein is CATGQGAGEQFF. This chain connects TRBV6-4 to TRBJ2-1; 11 bases match TRBD1. Germline assignment: CDR1 MRHNA and CDR2 SNTAGT. Trimming removed 10 bases from V and 10 bases from J; junction bases left unmatched: 6. The CDR3 totals 12 residues.

The chain employs TRBV7-6 and TRBJ2-3; TRBD2 agrees at 12 bases. The CDR3 loop spans 15 amino acids. Trimming took 6 bases from V and 4 from J; bases not matched to a gene: 5. Germline loops: CDR1 SGHVS, CDR2 FNYEAQ. CDR3 coding DNA: TGTGCCAGCAGTTCAAGACTAGCGGGGGCAGATACGCAGTATTTT. Its protein product is CASSSRLAGADTQYF.

The chain uses TRBV21-1 and TRBJ2-7; no DNA check was done on the table's D call, TRBD1. TRBV21-1 is classified as a pseudogene. The CDR3 is 16 residues long. The CDR3 coding sequence is TGTGCCAGCAGCAAAGCGGCCGGGACAAGAAGCAACGAGCAGTACTTC. This encodes CASSKAAGTRSNEQYF.

The V gene is TRBV15, the J gene TRBJ2-1; TRBD2 is a possible D gene (7 bases). The CDR3 length is 18 residues. CDR1 is LNHNV, CDR2 YYDKDF, per germline (reference sequence). Trimming removed 0 bases from V and 3 bases from J, with 18 bases in between. The CDR3 sequence is CATSREGGRGAGYNEQFF. CDR3 nucleotides: TGTGCCACCAGCAGAGAAGGGGGGAGGGGGGCAGGCTACAATGAGCAGTTCTTC.

J is TRBJ1-4 and V is TRBV27; 8 positions match TRBD1. CDR1 and CDR2 (germline): MNHEY, SMNVEV (reference sequence). Trimming at V came to 6 bases and at J to 3 bases, leaving 3 bases not matched to a gene. This CDR3 region has 14 residues. The CDR3 DNA sequence: TGTGCCAGCAGCGACAGGGGAGCTAATGAAAAACTGTTTTTT. Its translation is CASSDRGANEKLFF.

This clone was seen more than once but under ten times. The CDR3 loop is CARSLNGQYYEQYF. The CDR3 bases are TGTGCCAGAAGCTTGAATGGACAGTACTACGAGCAGTACTTC. The gene calls are TRBV5-3 and TRBJ2-7, with D perhaps TRBD1 (6 bases). TRBV5-3 is treated as an ORF (open reading frame) with a function not yet certain. There are 14 residues in the CDR3. V was cut by 1 base and J by 3 bases, with 11 bases left in between.

The chain joins TRBV15 to TRBJ2-4; D may be TRBD1 (5 bases). The CDR3 is 19 residues long. V was clipped by 5 bases and J by 5 bases, with 28 bases between them. Germline V gene data show CDR1 as LNHNV and CDR2 as YYDKDF (reference sequence). Written as DNA, the CDR3 is TGTGCCACCAGCTCTACCTTGACAGTGAATTATTTAGGGGAAAACATTCAGTACTTC. Translated, it gives CATSSTLTVNYLGENIQYF. The whole variable domain, filled in from reference TRBV15 and TRBJ2-4, reads DAMVIQNPRYQVTQFGKPVTLSCSQTLNHNVMYWYQQKSSQAPKLLFHYYDKDFNNEADTPDNFQSRRPNTSFCFLDIRSPGLGDTAMYLCATSSTLTVNYLGENIQYFGAGTRLSVL.